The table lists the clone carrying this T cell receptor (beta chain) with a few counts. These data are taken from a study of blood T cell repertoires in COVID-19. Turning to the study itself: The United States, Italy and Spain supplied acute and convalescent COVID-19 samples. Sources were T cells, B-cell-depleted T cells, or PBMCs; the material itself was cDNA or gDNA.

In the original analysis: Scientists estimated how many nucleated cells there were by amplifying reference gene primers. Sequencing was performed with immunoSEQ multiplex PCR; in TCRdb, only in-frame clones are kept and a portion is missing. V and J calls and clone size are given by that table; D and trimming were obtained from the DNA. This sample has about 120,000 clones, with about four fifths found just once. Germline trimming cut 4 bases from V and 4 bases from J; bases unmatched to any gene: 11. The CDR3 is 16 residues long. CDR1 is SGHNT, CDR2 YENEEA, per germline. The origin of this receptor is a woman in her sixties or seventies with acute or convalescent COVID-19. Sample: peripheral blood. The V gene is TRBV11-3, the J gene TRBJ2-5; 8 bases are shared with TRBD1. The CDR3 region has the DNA TGTGCCAGCAGCTCTCGAAGCGGACAGGGTAGAGAGACCCAGTACTTC. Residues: CASSSRSGQGRETQYF.